These 7 T cell receptor beta chains came from one sample sequenced in a study of blood T cell repertoires in COVID-19. Sequencing used immunoSEQ multiplex PCR; TCRdb keeps in-frame clones, though not all of them. The sample includes about 66,000 clones, nearly 90% of them seen just once. Sequences were obtained from peripheral blood. The receptors come from a man aged 55 to 69 with acute or convalescent COVID-19.

The chain has TRBV18 and TRBJ1-2, with 8 bases matching TRBD1. CDR1 is KGHSH and CDR2 is LQKENI in the germline V gene. There are 17 residues in the CDR3. Trimming cost V 2 bases and J 4 bases; bases outside gene matches: 12. Here the CDR3 DNA reads TGTGCCAGCTCACCATCAGGGGGCGGATTGCTCCGCTATGGCTACACCTTC. The encoded protein is CASSPSGGGLLRYGYTF.

This clone was detected only once. The rearrangement uses TRBV12-5 and TRBJ2-2; tentatively, D is TRBD1 (6 bases). V gave up 5 bases and J gave up 4 bases, with 11 bases separating them. Germline CDR1 LGHNT, CDR2 FRNRAP. This CDR3 spans 14 amino acids. The CDR3 nucleotides read TGTGCTAGTGGTCAAGGGGGTAGCACCGGGGAGCTGTTTTTT. This sequence encodes CASGQGGSTGELFF.

The chain links TRBV7-9 to TRBJ1-1, with TRBD1 matching 7 bases. V was pared by 6 bases and J by 5 bases, with 9 bases of the junction left unmatched. CDR1 is SEHNR, CDR2 FQNEAQ, per germline (reference sequence). The CDR3 totals 14 residues. Written as DNA, the CDR3 is TGTGCCAGCAGACGGGGACAGCTTGAGACTGAAGCTTTCTTT. Translation gives CASRRGQLETEAFF.

The chain employs TRBV29-1 and TRBJ2-7, with 9 nucleotides matching TRBD1. J gave up 2 bases and V 7 bases, and 9 bases lay outside the gene matches. CDR3 length: 14 amino acids. Germline loops: CDR1 SQVTM, CDR2 ANQGSEA. CDR3 nucleotide sequence: TGCAGCGGCCGGGACAGGGTTCGAACCTACGAGCAGTACTTC. It specifies CSGRDRVRTYEQYF.

The V gene is TRBV19, the J gene TRBJ2-1, with 9 bases aligning to TRBD1. This CDR3 is built from 13 residues. The J segment lost 6 bases and the V segment lost 5 bases, leaving 2 bases of the junction unmatched. Germline V gives CDR1 LNHDA, CDR2 SQIVND (reference sequence). The CDR3 here is CASSPDRGNEQFF. DNA of the CDR3: TGTGCCAGTAGTCCGGACAGGGGCAATGAGCAGTTCTTC. The full variable domain, in which reference TRBV19 and TRBJ2-1 provide the parts outside the CDR3, is DGGITQSPKYLFRKEGQNVTLSCEQNLNHDAMYWYRQDPGQGLRLIYYSQIVNDFQKGDIAEGYSVSREKKESFPLTVTSAQKNPTAFYLCASSPDRGNEQFFGPGTRLTVL.

This clone was seen just once. The rearrangement links TRBV7-6 to TRBJ1-1, with TRBD1 matching 7 bases. With 5 bases clipped from V and 5 bases from J, the junction kept 5 bases outside the gene matches. CDR1 and CDR2 (germline): SGHVS, FNYEAQ. CDR3 length: 13 residues. The DNA for the CDR3 is TGTGCCAGCAGCCAACAACAGGGGACTGAAGCTTTCTTT. It specifies CASSQQQGTEAFF.

The chain couples TRBV7-9 to TRBJ2-2; TRBD1 is a possible D gene (5 bases). This CDR3 contains 17 residues. CDR1 is SEHNR and CDR2 is FQNEAQ in the germline V gene (reference sequence). V was shortened by 5 bases and J by 5 bases, with 21 bases between the two germline ends. The CDR3 DNA reads as TGTGCCAGCAGCGGACGGTCAGGGAAGAAGTATACCGGGGAGCTGTTTTTT. This codes for CASSGRSGKKYTGELFF.